This entry describes one TCR beta chain. It has no known antigen specificity. Base qualities are not recorded, but no much larger clone differs from it by a single base. The sample originates from a study of T cell responses to AZD1222 COVID-19 vaccine (dated by TCRdb to the early 2020s). Turning to the overall study: A total of about 230 trial participants underwent TCR sequencing, of whom around 200 received two doses of AZD1222 and about 25 received two doses of the MenACWY control vaccine. Trial participants were enrolled by age into 18-55, 56-69 and 70-plus year subgroups, with roughly 150, 30 and 60 TCR-sequenced participants respectively. General study outcomes and caveats: No day 14 peak-response samples were available, so repertoires were characterized only after the peak T cell response. The vaccine-associated CD4 TCRs covered the entire spike protein, and the dominant responses fell in regions 160-218 and 743-854. Epitopes outside the regions mutated in the B.1.351 and B.1.1.7 variants were reportedly recognized by nearly half of the unique spike-specific TCRs. Participants were mostly white British, with more females than males. The authors suggested clonal diversity may have been underestimated. After two AZD1222 doses, both the breadth and the depth of spike-specific TCRs were significantly higher than at day 0 and than in MenACWY recipients. The 56-69-year group was small, and its depth increase did not reach significance, likely because of low power. Conclusions about previously exposed vaccinees are limited because only six or seven AZD1222 recipients were SARS-CoV-2 seropositive at baseline.

The sample's time point label, decoded: about 28 days (+/-7) after the second vaccine dose. AZD1222 recipients given second doses at about 4 weeks or at about 12 weeks were pooled, since spike-specific TCR depth and breadth were not found to differ between the two schedules. Vaccinee samples were obtained from the UK trials COV001 and COV002, which included a single-blind randomized controlled phase 2/3 trial of AZD1222 (ChAdOx1 nCoV-19) in healthy adults. Trial participant PBMC samples were collected at day 0 and day 28 after the second dose for TCRbeta chain sequencing. The CDR3 regions of human TCRbeta chains were analyzed by immunosequencing. Per the authors' processing: TCRs in the repertoires were compared against a reference library of SARS-CoV-2-specific TCRs that had been generated with the MIRA antigen-specificity platform. Breadth meant the fraction of unique TCRs that were SARS-CoV-2-associated, whereas depth meant the fraction of total T cells that were SARS-CoV-2-associated. Using the MIRA data, each spike-specific TCR was assigned both to the spike region to which the TCR was reactive and to a CD4 or CD8 class. Log10-transformed breadth and depth values were compared by one-way ANOVA with Sidak's multiple comparisons tests. Held by TCRdb, this immuneACCESS table contains in-frame sequences only and omits some clones. Under half of the omission traces to an unresolved V gene where checked; the cause of the rest is unknown. V, J and clone size are those of that table, while D and trimming were read from the DNA. This sample gives roughly 120,000 clones in total; about 86% of them show up just once. The ten largest clones represent approximately 18% of the sample.

The CDR1 and CDR2 encoded by the germline V gene are MNHEY and SVGAGI. The CDR3 runs 14 amino acids, cysteine and phenylalanine included. Only the CDR3 portion is preserved as DNA: 42 bases, with reading frame beginning at the first base. V is clipped by 7 bases and J by 2 bases, and the sequence between their germline boundaries is 13 bases long. In this chain, TRBV6-5 is recombined with TRBJ2-3; the D gene is perhaps TRBD1, on 5 matching bases. The sequencing used peripheral blood, collected 28 days after the second AZD1222 dose. The receptor's source is an adult who received the AZD1222 COVID-19 vaccine. The CDR3 protein sequence reads: CASKLRVLTDTQYF. The DNA is TGTGCCAGCAAGCTCAGGGTTCTCACAGATACGCAGTATTTT.